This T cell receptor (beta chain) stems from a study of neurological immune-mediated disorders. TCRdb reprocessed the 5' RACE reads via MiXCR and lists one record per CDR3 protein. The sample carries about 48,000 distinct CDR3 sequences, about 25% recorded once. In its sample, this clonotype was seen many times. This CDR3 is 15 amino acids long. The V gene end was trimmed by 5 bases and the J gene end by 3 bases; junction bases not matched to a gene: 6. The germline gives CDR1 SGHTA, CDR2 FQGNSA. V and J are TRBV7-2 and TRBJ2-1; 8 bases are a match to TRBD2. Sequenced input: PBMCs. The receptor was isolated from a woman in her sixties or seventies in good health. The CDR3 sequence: CASSLSSGNYNEQFF. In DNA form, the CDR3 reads TGTGCCAGCAGCCTTAGTAGCGGGAACTACAATGAGCAGTTCTTC.